A selection of T cell receptor beta chains follows, all from one sample in a study of memory CD4+ T cells and cytomegalovirus serostatus. Profiled with immunoSEQ multiplex PCR; TCRdb holds only in-frame clones, not every one. The sample lists about 60,000 clones; over 70% were seen once. The sample taken for sequencing was memory CD4+ T cells from blood. The receptors originated from an adult in good health and CMV-seronegative. Some clones in this sample may be carry-over from other donors' samples. The CDR3 runs from the conserved cysteine through the conserved F or W. D genes are given only for firm matches. Size tells how often a clone was seen (once, few, many) or the class of an expanded clone, and some rows leave it out.

v_call	d_call	clone_size	j_call	cdr3_nt	cdr3_aa
TRBV4-3	.	.	TRBJ1-6	TGCGCCAGCAGCCAAGCATTGTCAAGCTATAATTCACCCCTCCACTTT	CASSQALSSYNSPLHF
TRBV5-4	.	.	TRBJ2-5	TGTGCCAGCAGCCACGGGGACTTTCTCCAGACCCAGTACTTC	CASSHGDFLQTQYF
TRBV7-2	.	.	TRBJ1-2	TGTGCCACTAAAGTGTCTGGATTCAACTATGGCTACACCTTC	CATKVSGFNYGYTF
TRBV4-1	.	.	TRBJ2-3	TGCGCCAGCAGCCAAAGCCAAGGTATGGAGGATACGCAGTATTTT	CASSQSQGMEDTQYF
TRBV7-3	.	.	TRBJ2-3	TGTGCCAGCAGCCCCTACGTCCTTGGCACCGGGGTAGATACGCAGTATTTT	CASSPYVLGTGVDTQYF
TRBV11-2	.	.	TRBJ1-2	TGTGCCAGCAGCTTCCCCTTAGGGCTCGGCAGCTATGGCTACACCTTC	CASSFPLGLGSYGYTF
TRBV5-4	TRBD2	.	TRBJ2-3	TGTGCCAGCAGCCGGACTAGCGGGGGAAGGCCAGATACGCAGTATTTT	CASSRTSGGRPDTQYF
TRBV11-3	.	.	TRBJ1-1	TGTGCCAGATACGGCGGGGGGGACACTGAAGCTTTCTTT	CARYGGGDTEAFF
TRBV6-6	TRBD1	.	TRBJ1-4	TGTGCCAGCAGCGACAGGGCCCCCGAAAAACTGTTTTTT	CASSDRAPEKLFF
TRBV7-3	.	.	TRBJ2-5	TGTGCCAGCAGCTTATATGGGAGAGGGGCCCAAGAGACCCAGTACTTC	CASSLYGRGAQETQYF
TRBV7-2	.	.	TRBJ2-5	TGTGCCAGCAGCTCCCGGGGGCGGAGGGGCCAGTACTTC	CASSSRGRRGQYF
TRBV30	.	once	TRBJ1-6	TGTGCCTGGAGTGTAACGGACAGCTCTAATTCACCCCTCCACTTT	CAWSVTDSSNSPLHF
TRBV7-9	.	.	TRBJ2-7	TGTGCCAGCAGCGACACGGGCGGCACCTACGAGCAGTACTTC	CASSDTGGTYEQYF
TRBV5-6	.	.	TRBJ2-7	TGTGCCAGCAGCTTTCAAAGGACAGATAAAGAGTACTTC	CASSFQRTDKEYF
TRBV7-3	.	.	TRBJ2-6	TGTGCCAGCAGCTTGGGGGGTTCTGGGGCCAACGTCCTGACTTTC	CASSLGGSGANVLTF
TRBV9	.	.	TRBJ2-2	TGTGCCAGCAGCCCCCGGACCGGGGAGCTGTTTTTT	CASSPRTGELFF
TRBV7-9	.	.	TRBJ2-7	TGTGCCAGCAGCTTAGGAGGGGGTAGCACCTACGAGCAGTACTTC	CASSLGGGSTYEQYF
TRBV30	.	.	TRBJ1-2	TGTGCCTGGAGTGTAGGGTCCCCTCCAGAAAACACCTTC	CAWSVGSPPENTF
TRBV6-5	.	.	TRBJ1-1	TGTGCCAGTTTCGGATCGGGGAGCGGGGATCTAGAAGCTTTCTTT	CASFGSGSGDLEAFF